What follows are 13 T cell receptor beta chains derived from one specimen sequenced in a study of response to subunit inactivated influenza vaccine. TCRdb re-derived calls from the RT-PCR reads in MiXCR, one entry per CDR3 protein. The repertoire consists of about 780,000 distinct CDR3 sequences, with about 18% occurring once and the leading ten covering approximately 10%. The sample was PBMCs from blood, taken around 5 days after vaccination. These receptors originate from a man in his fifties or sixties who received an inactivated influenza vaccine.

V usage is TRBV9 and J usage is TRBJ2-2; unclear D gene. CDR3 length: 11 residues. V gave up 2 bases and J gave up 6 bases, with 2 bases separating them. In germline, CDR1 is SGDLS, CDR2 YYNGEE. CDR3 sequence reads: CASSVPGELFF. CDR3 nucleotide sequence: TGTGCCAGCAGCGTGCCCGGGGAGCTGTTTTTT.

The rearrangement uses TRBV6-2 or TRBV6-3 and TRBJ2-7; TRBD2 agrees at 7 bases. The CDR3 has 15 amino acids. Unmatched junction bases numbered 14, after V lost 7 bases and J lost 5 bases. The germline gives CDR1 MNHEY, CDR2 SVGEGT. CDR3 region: CASKSPIGRTHEQYF. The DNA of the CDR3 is TGTGCCAGCAAATCCCCGATCGGGAGGACCCACGAGCAGTACTTC.

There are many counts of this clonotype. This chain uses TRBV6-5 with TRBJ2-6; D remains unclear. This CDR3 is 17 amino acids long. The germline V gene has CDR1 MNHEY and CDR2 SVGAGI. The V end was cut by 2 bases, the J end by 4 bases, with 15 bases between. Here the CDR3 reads CASSYTEAVPGANVLTF. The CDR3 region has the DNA TGTGCCAGCAGTTACACTGAGGCGGTTCCAGGGGCCAACGTCCTGACTTTC.

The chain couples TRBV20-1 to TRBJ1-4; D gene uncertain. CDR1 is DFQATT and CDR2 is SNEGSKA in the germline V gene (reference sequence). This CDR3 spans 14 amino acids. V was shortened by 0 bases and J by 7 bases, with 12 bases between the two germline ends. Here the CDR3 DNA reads TGCAGTGCTAGAGATATAAGGGCTGGTGAAAAACTGTTTTTT. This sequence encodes CSARDIRAGEKLFF.

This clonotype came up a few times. For the CDR3, the DNA is TGTGCCAGCAGTTCCAGCGGGAGGGCCGTCAATGAGCAGTTCTTC. Translated: CASSSSGRAVNEQFF. The rearrangement links TRBV28 to TRBJ2-1; 10 bases match TRBD2. V was clipped by 4 bases and J by 6 bases; unmatched bases: 6. Germline V gives CDR1 MDHEN, CDR2 SYDVKM. This CDR3 is 15 amino acids long.

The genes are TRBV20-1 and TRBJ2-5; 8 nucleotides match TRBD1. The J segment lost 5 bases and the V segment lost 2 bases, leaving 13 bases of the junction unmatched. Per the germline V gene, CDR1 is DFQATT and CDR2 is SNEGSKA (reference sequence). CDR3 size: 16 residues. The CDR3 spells CSARLPDRGVFETQYF. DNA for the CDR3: TGCAGTGCTAGATTACCCGACAGGGGAGTTTTCGAGACCCAGTACTTC.

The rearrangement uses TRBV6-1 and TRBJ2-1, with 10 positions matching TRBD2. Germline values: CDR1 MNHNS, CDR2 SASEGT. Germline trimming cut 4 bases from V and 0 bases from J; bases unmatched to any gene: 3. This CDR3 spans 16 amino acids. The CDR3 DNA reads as TGTGCCAGCAGTGGGGGACTAGCGAGCTCCTACAATGAGCAGTTCTTC. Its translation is CASSGGLASSYNEQFF.

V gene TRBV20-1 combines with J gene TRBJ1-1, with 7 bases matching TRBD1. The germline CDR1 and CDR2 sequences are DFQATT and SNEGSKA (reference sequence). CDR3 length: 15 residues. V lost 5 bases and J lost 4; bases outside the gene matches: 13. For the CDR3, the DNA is TGCAGTGCTCTCGAGACAGGGAAATTGGGCACTGAAGCTTTCTTT. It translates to CSALETGKLGTEAFF.

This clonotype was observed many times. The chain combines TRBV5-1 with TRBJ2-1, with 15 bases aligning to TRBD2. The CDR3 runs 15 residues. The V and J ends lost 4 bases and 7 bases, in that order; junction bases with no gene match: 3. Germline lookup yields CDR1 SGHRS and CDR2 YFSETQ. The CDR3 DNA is TGCGCCAGCAGCGGCGGACTAGCGGGAGGGAATGAGCAGTTCTTC. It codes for CASSGGLAGGNEQFF.

The CDR3 nucleotides are TGCGCCAGCAGCTTGGCTTTAGGGCGCCCGAACACCGGGGAGCTGTTTTTT. It encodes CASSLALGRPNTGELFF. The genes are TRBV5-1 and TRBJ2-2, with no clear D. Germline assignment: CDR1 SGHRS and CDR2 YFSETQ. CDR3 length: 17 amino acids. V shed 0 bases and J shed 0 bases, with 12 bases lying between them.

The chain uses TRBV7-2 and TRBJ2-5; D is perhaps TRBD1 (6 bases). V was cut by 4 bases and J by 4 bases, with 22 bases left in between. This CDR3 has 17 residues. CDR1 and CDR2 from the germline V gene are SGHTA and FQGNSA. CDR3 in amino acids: CASSSPRTGLGGETQYF. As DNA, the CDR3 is TGTGCCAGCAGCTCCCCTCGTACAGGGCTGGGCGGAGAGACCCAGTACTTC.

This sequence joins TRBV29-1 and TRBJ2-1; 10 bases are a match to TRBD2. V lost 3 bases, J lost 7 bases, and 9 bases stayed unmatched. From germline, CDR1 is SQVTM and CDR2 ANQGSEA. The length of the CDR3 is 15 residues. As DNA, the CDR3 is TGCAGCGTTGATTTTGGGACTAGCGCTTGGAATGAGCAGTTCTTC. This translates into CSVDFGTSAWNEQFF.

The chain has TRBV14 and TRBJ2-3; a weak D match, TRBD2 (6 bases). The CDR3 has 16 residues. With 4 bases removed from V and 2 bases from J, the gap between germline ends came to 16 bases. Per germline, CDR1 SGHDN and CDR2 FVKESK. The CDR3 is CASSRPGASVTDTQYF. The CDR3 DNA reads TGTGCCAGCAGCCGACCCGGAGCTAGCGTCACAGATACGCAGTATTTT.